The 7 T cell receptor beta chains listed next were all sequenced from one sample in a study of shared clonotypes between healthy human individuals. The naive CD8 population came from CD45RO-negative cells selected for CCR7, without terminally differentiated effector memory CD45RA+ cells. Sequenced by immunoSEQ multiplex PCR; TCRdb stores in-frame clones only, minus some. The data contain 750,000 to 1,000,000 clones, 80% to 95% of them singletons. Sequences were obtained from naive CD8+ T cells sorted from blood. The receptors here all came from a man younger than 45 in good health.

The chain is built from TRBV7-6 and TRBJ2-1; D may be TRBD2 (5 bases). This CDR3 has 13 amino acids. Germline CDR1 is SGHVS and CDR2 is FNYEAQ. Trimming stripped 4 bases from V and 10 bases from J, with 14 bases between. CDR3 DNA sequence: TGTGCCAGCAGCTCCTCACTAGTTAGGGAGCAGTTCTTC. Its protein product is CASSSSLVREQFF.

The V call is TRBV4-1, the J call TRBJ2-1; 10 bases match TRBD2. CDR1 and CDR2 from the germline V gene are MGHRA and YSYEKL. CDR3 length: 19 residues. Trimming removed 4 bases from V and 0 bases from J; junction bases left unmatched: 12. CDR3 in amino acids: CASSPRMILAGSSYNEQFF. CDR3 bases: TGCGCCAGCAGCCCCCGCATGATACTAGCGGGGTCCTCCTACAATGAGCAGTTCTTC.

The chain carries TRBV7-9 and TRBJ2-2; 7 nucleotides agree with TRBD1. The junction had 11 bases not matched to a gene; V was cut back by 5 bases and J by 2 bases. This CDR3 comprises 17 residues. From germline, CDR1 is SEHNR and CDR2 FQNEAQ (reference sequence). CDR3 coding DNA: TGTGCCAGCAGCCCGACGCCGGGACAGTTAAACACCGGGGAGCTGTTTTTT. Protein: CASSPTPGQLNTGELFF. Complete variable domain (other parts from reference TRBV7-9 and TRBJ2-2): DTGVSQNPRHKITKRGQNVTFRCDPISEHNRLYWYRQTLGQGPEFLTYFQNEAQLEKSRLLSDRFSAERPKGSFSTLEIQRTEQGDSAMYLCASSPTPGQLNTGELFFGEGSRLTVL.

The V call is TRBV6-6, the J call TRBJ2-5, with 7 positions matching TRBD2. Looked up from germline, CDR1 is MNHNY and CDR2 is SVGAGI (reference sequence). The CDR3 contains 15 residues. The trim removed 6 bases at V and 4 bases at J, leaving 11 bases unmatched. As DNA, the CDR3 is TGTGCCAGCAGGGCCTTTAGCGGGCCCGGAGAGACCCAGTACTTC. This gives the protein CASRAFSGPGETQYF.

In this sample, this clone turned up once. The chain recombines TRBV4-1 with TRBJ2-3, with 7 bases lining up with TRBD1. The CDR3 length is 14 residues. V lost 5 bases, J lost 3 bases, and 5 bases stayed unmatched. Germline CDR1 MGHRA, CDR2 YSYEKL. The CDR3 sequence is CASSFEGATDTQYF. CDR3 DNA sequence: TGCGCCAGCAGCTTCGAGGGGGCAACAGATACGCAGTATTTT.

The V call is TRBV7-6, the J call TRBJ2-1; the match to TRBD2 covers 8 bases. CDR1 and CDR2 (germline): SGHVS, FNYEAQ. J gave up 8 bases and V 1 base, and 4 bases lay outside the gene matches. This CDR3 spans 14 amino acids. The CDR3 reads CASSLEGGLDEQFF. The CDR3 nucleotides read TGTGCCAGCAGCTTAGAAGGGGGACTAGATGAGCAGTTCTTC.

V usage is TRBV7-9 and J usage is TRBJ2-7; D gene uncertain. Between the trimmed V and J ends, which lost 5 bases and 1 base, there was a span of 9 bases. The CDR3 is 13 amino acids. Germline values: CDR1 SEHNR, CDR2 FQNEAQ (reference sequence). DNA for the CDR3: TGTGCCAGCAGCCCCGATGCTTCCTACGAGCAGTACTTC. Its protein product is CASSPDASYEQYF.